This TCR beta chain derives from a study of blood T cell repertoires in COVID-19. The germline CDR1 and CDR2 sequences are KGHSH and LQKENI. V dropped 5 bases and J dropped 4; count of bases not matched to a gene: 5. The CDR3 totals 14 residues. Generated by immunoSEQ multiplex PCR, the TCRdb table keeps only in-frame clones and is missing some. The sample consists of around 140,000 clones, 60% to 80% of them appearing once. The clonotype originates from a woman between 45 and 65 years old with active or convalescent COVID-19. The V gene is TRBV18, the J gene TRBJ2-5; 9 bases are a match to TRBD1. The sample consisted of peripheral blood. Here the CDR3 reads CASSGQGTGETQYF. The CDR3 coding sequence is TGTGCCAGCTCAGGACAGGGGACCGGAGAGACCCAGTACTTC.